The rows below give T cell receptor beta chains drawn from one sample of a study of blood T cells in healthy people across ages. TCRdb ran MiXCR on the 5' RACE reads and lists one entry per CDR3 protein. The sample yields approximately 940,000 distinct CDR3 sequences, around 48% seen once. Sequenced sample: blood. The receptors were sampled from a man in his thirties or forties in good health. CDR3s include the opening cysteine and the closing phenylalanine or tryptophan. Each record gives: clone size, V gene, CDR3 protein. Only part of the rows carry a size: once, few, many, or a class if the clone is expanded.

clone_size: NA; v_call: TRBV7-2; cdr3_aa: CASSFTETANTGELFF
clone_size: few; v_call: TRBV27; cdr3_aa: CASSSITPGTQYF
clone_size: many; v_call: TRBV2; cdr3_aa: CATTVAYEQYF
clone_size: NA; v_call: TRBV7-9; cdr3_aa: CASSLDPGQGRNYGYTF
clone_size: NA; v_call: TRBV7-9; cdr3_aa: CASSLAGSNSNQPQHF
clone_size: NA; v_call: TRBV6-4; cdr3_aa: CASSHRDSGNTIYF
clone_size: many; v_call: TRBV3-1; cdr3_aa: CASSQEDWTGGMGGYTF
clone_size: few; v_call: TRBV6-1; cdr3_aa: CASSGPDLSSYNEQFF
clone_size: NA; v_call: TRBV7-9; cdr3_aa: CASSLVAPGPYGYTF
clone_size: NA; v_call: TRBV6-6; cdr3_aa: CASRAGTGGGYTF
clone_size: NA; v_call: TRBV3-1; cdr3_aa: CASSPRGTFDSPLHF
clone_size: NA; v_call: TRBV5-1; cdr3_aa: CASSLLGGTNTEAFF
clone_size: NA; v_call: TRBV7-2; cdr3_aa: CASSLVGTGGSEQYF
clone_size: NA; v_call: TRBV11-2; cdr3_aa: CASSLDPIRRDTQYF
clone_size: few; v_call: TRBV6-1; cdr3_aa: CASNLAGGHSSSRYNEQFF
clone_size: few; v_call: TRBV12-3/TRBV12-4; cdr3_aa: CASSPAPQETQYF
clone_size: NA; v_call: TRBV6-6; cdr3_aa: CASSTGTGGAGNTIYF
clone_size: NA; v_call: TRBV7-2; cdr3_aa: CASSLKGAHGYTF
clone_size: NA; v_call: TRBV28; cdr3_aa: CASRPRDRPNTEAFF
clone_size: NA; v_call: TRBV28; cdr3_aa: CASGLGGLTDTQYF
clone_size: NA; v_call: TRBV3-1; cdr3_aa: CASSKLAGGFYNEQFF
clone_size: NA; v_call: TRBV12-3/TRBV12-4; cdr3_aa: CASSFKQLNTGELFF
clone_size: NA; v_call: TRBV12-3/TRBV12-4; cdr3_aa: CASSFGYQPQHF
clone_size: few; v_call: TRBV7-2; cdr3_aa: CASSSNQGAFF
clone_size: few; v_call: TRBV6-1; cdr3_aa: CASSAGTLEGPDTQYF
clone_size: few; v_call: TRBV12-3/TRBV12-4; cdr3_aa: CASSPELEVYGYTF
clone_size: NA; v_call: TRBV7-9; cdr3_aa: CASSFGTTSYEQYF
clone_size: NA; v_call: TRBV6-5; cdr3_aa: CASSYGPGQGFYEQYF
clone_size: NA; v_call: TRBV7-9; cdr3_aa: CASILEGQSGSYEQYF
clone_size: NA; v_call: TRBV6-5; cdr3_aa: CASSYPASTEAFF
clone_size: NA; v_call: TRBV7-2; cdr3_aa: CASSLTSGTRGYTF
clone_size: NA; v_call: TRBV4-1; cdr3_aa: CASSQEFRGADTQYF
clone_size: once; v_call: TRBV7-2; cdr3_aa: CASSTGQGAVYF
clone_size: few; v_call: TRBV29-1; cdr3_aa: CSVGGRSSYEQYF
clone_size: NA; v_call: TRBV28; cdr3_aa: CASSLGGVANEKLFF
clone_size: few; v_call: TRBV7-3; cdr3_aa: CASSLTSGENTEAFF